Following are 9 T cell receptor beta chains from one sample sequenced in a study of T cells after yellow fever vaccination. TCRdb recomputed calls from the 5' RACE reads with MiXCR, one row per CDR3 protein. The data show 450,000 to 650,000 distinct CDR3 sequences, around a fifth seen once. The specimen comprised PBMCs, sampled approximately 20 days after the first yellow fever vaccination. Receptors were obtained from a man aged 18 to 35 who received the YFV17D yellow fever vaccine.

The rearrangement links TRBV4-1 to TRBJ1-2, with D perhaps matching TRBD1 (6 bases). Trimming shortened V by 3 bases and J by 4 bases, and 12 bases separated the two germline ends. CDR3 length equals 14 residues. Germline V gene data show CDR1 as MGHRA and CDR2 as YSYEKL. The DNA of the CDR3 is TGCGCCAGCAGCCACCCCGACAGGCTCTATGGCTACACCTTC. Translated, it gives CASSHPDRLYGYTF.

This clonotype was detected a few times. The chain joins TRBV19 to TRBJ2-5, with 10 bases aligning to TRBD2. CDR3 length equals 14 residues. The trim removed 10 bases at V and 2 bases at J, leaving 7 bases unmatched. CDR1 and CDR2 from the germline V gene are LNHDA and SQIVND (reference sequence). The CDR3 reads CATRTSGAQETQYF. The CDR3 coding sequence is TGTGCCACCCGGACTAGCGGAGCACAAGAGACCCAGTACTTC. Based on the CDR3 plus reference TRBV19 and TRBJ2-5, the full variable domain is DGGITQSPKYLFRKEGQNVTLSCEQNLNHDAMYWYRQDPGQGLRLIYYSQIVNDFQKGDIAEGYSVSREKKESFPLTVTSAQKNPTAFYLCATRTSGAQETQYFGPGTRLLVL.

The CDR3 protein is CASSFLRGGDTQYF. CDR3 in DNA: TGTGCCAGCAGTTTCCTCAGGGGAGGAGATACGCAGTATTTT. The rearrangement uses TRBV12-3 or TRBV12-4 and TRBJ2-3; tentatively, D is TRBD1 or TRBD2 (6 bases each). V was clipped by 3 bases and J by 5 bases, with 12 bases between them. The CDR3 has 14 residues.

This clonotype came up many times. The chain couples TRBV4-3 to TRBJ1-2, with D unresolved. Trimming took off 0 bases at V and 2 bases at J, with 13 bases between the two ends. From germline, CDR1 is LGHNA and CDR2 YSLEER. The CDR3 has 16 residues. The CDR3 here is CASSQDWVEGNYGYTF. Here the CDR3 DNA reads TGCGCCAGCAGCCAAGACTGGGTCGAGGGAAACTATGGCTACACCTTC.

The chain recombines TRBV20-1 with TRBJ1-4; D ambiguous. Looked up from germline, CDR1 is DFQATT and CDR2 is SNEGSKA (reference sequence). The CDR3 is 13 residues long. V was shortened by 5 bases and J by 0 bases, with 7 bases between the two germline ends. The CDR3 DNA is TGCAGTGCTCACGATGCAACTAATGAAAAACTGTTTTTT. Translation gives CSAHDATNEKLFF.

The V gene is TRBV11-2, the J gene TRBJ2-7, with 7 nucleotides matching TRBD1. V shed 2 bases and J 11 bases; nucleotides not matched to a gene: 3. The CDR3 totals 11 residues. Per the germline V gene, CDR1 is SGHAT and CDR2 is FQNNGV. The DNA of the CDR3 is TGTGCCAGCAGCTTATACGACAGGGAGTACTTC. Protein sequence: CASSLYDREYF. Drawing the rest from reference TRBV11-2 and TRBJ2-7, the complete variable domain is EAGVAQSPRYKIIEKRQSVAFWCNPISGHATLYWYQQILGQGPKLLIQFQNNGVVDDSQLPKDRFSAERLKGVDSTLKIQPAKLEDSAVYLCASSLYDREYFGPGTRLTVT.

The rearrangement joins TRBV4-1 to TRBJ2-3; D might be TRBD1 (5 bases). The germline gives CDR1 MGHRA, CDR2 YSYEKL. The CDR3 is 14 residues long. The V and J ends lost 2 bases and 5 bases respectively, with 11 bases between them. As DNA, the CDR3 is TGCGCCAGCAGCCAAAGCAGGGAAGGAGATACGCAGTATTTT. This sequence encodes CASSQSREGDTQYF.

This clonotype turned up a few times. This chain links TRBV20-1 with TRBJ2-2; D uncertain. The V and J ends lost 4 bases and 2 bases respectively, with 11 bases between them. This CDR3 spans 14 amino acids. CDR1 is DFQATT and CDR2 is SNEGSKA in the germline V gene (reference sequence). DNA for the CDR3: TGCAGTGCTAAAAATCCTGATAACACCGGGGAGCTGTTTTTT. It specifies CSAKNPDNTGELFF.

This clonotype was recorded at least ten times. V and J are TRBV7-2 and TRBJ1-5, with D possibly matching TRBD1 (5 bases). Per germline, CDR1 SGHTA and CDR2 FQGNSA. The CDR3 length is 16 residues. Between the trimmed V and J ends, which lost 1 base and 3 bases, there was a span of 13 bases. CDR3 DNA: TGTGCCAGCAGCTTAGTTGGGGGAAACACCAATCAGCCCCAGCATTTT. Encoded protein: CASSLVGGNTNQPQHF.